These T cell receptor beta chains were read from a single sample in a study of blood T cell repertoires in COVID-19. Sequencing used immunoSEQ multiplex PCR; TCRdb keeps in-frame clones, though not all of them. The data contain tens of thousands of clones, about 83% of them seen just once; the ten biggest clones take up 6.3%. The sequenced sample was peripheral blood. The receptors come from a man between 70 and 80 years old with COVID-19, enrolled during active disease. CDR3s include the opening cysteine and the closing phenylalanine or tryptophan. A D gene is named only where the DNA matches it firmly. Expanded clones are given a class, and other clones once, few, many or no size at all.

clone_size	j_call	cdr3_length	v_call	d_call	cdr3_aa	cdr3_nt
.	TRBJ1-2	14	TRBV5-1	.	CASSLESGAQRYTF	TGCGCCAGCAGCTTGGAGTCAGGGGCCCAGAGGTACACCTTC
.	TRBJ1-2	14	TRBV25-1	.	CASSELEFSTGYTF	TGTGCCAGCAGTGAATTAGAGTTCTCTACTGGCTACACCTTC
.	TRBJ1-2	17	TRBV6-1	.	CASSVKGTPWTNYGYTF	TGTGCCAGCAGTGTAAAAGGGACTCCCTGGACTAACTATGGCTACACCTTC
once	TRBJ2-1	15	TRBV9	.	CASSVEPGGDNEQFF	TGTGCCAGCAGCGTAGAGCCGGGTGGTGACAATGAGCAGTTCTTC
.	TRBJ1-4	14	TRBV6-5	TRBD1	CASSQQGAREKLFF	TGTGCCAGCAGCCAACAGGGGGCTCGGGAAAAACTGTTTTTT
once	TRBJ1-1	13	TRBV12-3/TRBV12-4	.	CASSFEQGVEAFF	TGTGCCAGCAGTTTTGAACAGGGAGTTGAAGCTTTCTTT
.	TRBJ1-5	17	TRBV19	.	CASTGGTFYVSNQPQHF	TGTGCCAGTACGGGAGGTACCTTTTACGTAAGCAATCAGCCCCAGCATTTT
.	TRBJ1-5	15	TRBV5-3	.	CARSFNGGRLWPQHF	TGTGCCAGAAGCTTTAACGGAGGACGTTTATGGCCCCAGCATTTT
few	TRBJ2-5	14	TRBV30	TRBD2	CAWRLAGGGETQYF	TGTGCCTGGAGGCTAGCGGGGGGGGGTGAGACCCAGTACTTC
.	TRBJ1-2	14	TRBV28	TRBD1	CAVRGDRVDYGYTF	TGTGCCGTAAGAGGGGACAGGGTGGATTATGGCTACACCTTC
.	TRBJ2-2	14	TRBV5-4	TRBD2	CASSKAGDHGELFF	TGTGCCAGCAGCAAGGCGGGGGACCACGGGGAGCTGTTTTTT
.	TRBJ1-4	14	TRBV28	.	CASSLGHTNEKLFF	TGTGCCAGCAGCCTGGGGCACACTAATGAAAAACTGTTTTTT
.	TRBJ1-2	14	TRBV5-6	TRBD1	CASSPGQTNYGYTF	TGTGCCAGCAGCCCGGGACAGACCAACTATGGCTACACCTTC
.	TRBJ1-2	14	TRBV7-2	TRBD1	CASSLSGQTYGYTF	TGTGCCAGCAGCTTATCGGGACAGACCTATGGCTACACCTTC
few	TRBJ1-1	13	TRBV5-6	.	CASSHQGYRGAFF	TGTGCCAGCAGCCATCAGGGGTACCGTGGAGCTTTCTTT
.	TRBJ2-3	15	TRBV29-1	.	CSVDPTEPAGDTQYF	TGCAGCGTAGACCCTACAGAACCTGCGGGAGATACGCAGTATTTT
.	TRBJ1-2	12	TRBV2	.	CAGARDIYGYTF	TGTGCCGGAGCGAGGGACATCTATGGCTACACCTTC
.	TRBJ1-1	13	TRBV11-3	.	CASSPQGWDEAFF	TGTGCCAGCAGCCCCCAGGGCTGGGATGAAGCTTTCTTT
.	TRBJ2-3	18	TRBV4-2	TRBD2	CASSQEGGGGYETDTQYF	TGTGCCAGCAGCCAAGAGGGTGGGGGAGGGTATGAGACAGATACGCAGTATTTT
.	TRBJ2-6	16	TRBV4-3	.	CASSQGWSSGANVLTF	TGCGCCAGCAGCCAAGGTTGGAGCTCTGGGGCCAACGTCCTGACTTTC
few	TRBJ2-2	15	TRBV30	.	CAWSLMDRNTGELFF	TGTGCCTGGAGTTTAATGGACAGGAACACCGGGGAGCTGTTTTTT
.	TRBJ2-7	14	TRBV11-2	TRBD1	CASSRQGNTGEQYF	TGTGCCAGCAGCCGACAGGGGAATACGGGAGAGCAGTACTTC
.	TRBJ2-5	15	TRBV19	TRBD1	CASNRRQGNQETQYF	TGTGCCAGTAATCGCCGACAGGGGAATCAAGAGACCCAGTACTTC
.	TRBJ2-5	14	TRBV15	.	CATSRGGEQQTQYF	TGTGCCACCAGCAGAGGGGGGGAACAACAGACCCAGTACTTC
.	TRBJ1-3	13	TRBV20-1	TRBD1	CSASPGTGDTIYF	TGCAGTGCTAGTCCCGGGACAGGTGACACCATATATTTT
many	TRBJ2-1	14	TRBV27	.	CASSLREPNNEQFF	TGTGCCAGCAGTTTGAGAGAGCCTAACAATGAGCAGTTCTTC
.	TRBJ2-1	15	TRBV24-1	TRBD2	CATSSPGLANHEQFF	TGTGCCACCAGTTCTCCGGGACTAGCGAACCATGAGCAGTTCTTC
.	TRBJ1-6	14	TRBV7-2	.	CASSLNRVGSPLHF	TGTGCCAGCAGCTTAAACAGGGTGGGTTCACCCCTCCACTTT
.	TRBJ2-1	16	TRBV7-9	TRBD2	CASSRQREFGYNEQFF	TGTGCCAGCAGCCGTCAGCGGGAGTTCGGCTACAATGAGCAGTTCTTC
few	TRBJ2-7	14	TRBV5-4	.	CASSTRDSTYEQYF	TGTGCCAGCAGCACGCGGGACAGTACCTACGAGCAGTACTTC
.	TRBJ1-2	14	TRBV5-6	TRBD1	CASSLVQGNYGYTF	TGTGCCAGCAGCTTGGTACAGGGGAACTATGGCTACACCTTC
.	TRBJ1-4	17	TRBV2	TRBD1	CASSWDRTTNTNEKLFF	TGTGCCAGCAGTTGGGACAGAACCACTAACACAAATGAAAAACTGTTTTTT
few	TRBJ1-5	13	TRBV28	.	CASSLIRGQPQHF	TGTGCCAGCAGTTTAATCCGGGGTCAGCCCCAGCATTTT
.	TRBJ2-5	12	TRBV12-3/TRBV12-4	.	CASSGGSVTQYF	TGTGCCAGCAGTGGGGGGAGTGTGACCCAGTACTTC
.	TRBJ2-5	17	TRBV3-1/TRBV3-2	TRBD1	CASSPYDRDSGRETQYF	TGTGCCAGCAGCCCCTACGACCGGGACAGTGGCCGAGAGACCCAGTACTTC
.	TRBJ2-1	17	TRBV11-2	TRBD2	CASSLDVGSGLYNEQFF	TGTGCCAGCAGCTTAGATGTCGGTAGCGGGTTATACAATGAGCAGTTCTTC
.	TRBJ1-5	13	TRBV6-1	.	CASSEVRFQPQHF	TGTGCCAGCAGTGAAGTGAGGTTTCAGCCCCAGCATTTT
.	TRBJ2-7	15	TRBV7-2	.	CASSLDPGVSYEQYF	TGTGCCAGCAGCTTAGACCCAGGGGTCTCCTACGAGCAGTACTTC
.	TRBJ2-1	13	TRBV6-8	TRBD2	CAVGTRVWDEQFF	TGTGCCGTGGGGACTAGAGTTTGGGATGAGCAGTTCTTC